This is a list of T cell receptor beta chains from one sample in a study of blood T cell repertoires in COVID-19. The repertoire was sequenced with immunoSEQ multiplex PCR; TCRdb's copy has only in-frame clones and lacks some. The data show roughly 100,000 clones, with 65% to 90% seen just once and more than 4.5% held by the top ten. Sequencing was performed on peripheral blood. These receptors all come from a man in his sixties with acute or convalescent COVID-19. The CDR3 runs from the conserved cysteine through the conserved F or W. The D gene is left open where the match is weak. Not every row has a clone size; where given, it reads once, few, many or a size class.

clone size,CDR3 length,V gene,J gene,D gene,CDR3 DNA,CDR3 protein
once,13,TRBV25-1,TRBJ2-7,TRBD1,TGTGCCAGCAACCGACAGGGGGCAGGCGAGCAGTACTTC,CASNRQGAGEQYF
-,13,TRBV3-1/TRBV3-2,TRBJ1-2,-,TGTGCCAGCAGCCGAGGCAGCCCCTATGGCTACACCTTC,CASSRGSPYGYTF
-,14,TRBV11-1,TRBJ2-3,-,TGTGCCAGCAGCTTGGGGGCAGCCCCAGATACGCAGTATTTT,CASSLGAAPDTQYF
-,13,TRBV29-1,TRBJ2-5,-,TGCAGCGTTGATCCACAGGGTTCGGAGACCCAGTACTTC,CSVDPQGSETQYF
-,12,TRBV6-5,TRBJ2-5,-,TGTGCCAGCACCGACCAGGGAGAGACCCAGTACTTC,CASTDQGETQYF
few,13,TRBV7-2,TRBJ2-7,-,TGTGCCAGCAGTCAGACCCGGGGCTACGAGCAGTACTTC,CASSQTRGYEQYF
-,15,TRBV27,TRBJ2-1,TRBD2,TGTGCCAGCAGCCTGGGGGGGACCTCTTACAATGAGCAGTTCTTC,CASSLGGTSYNEQFF
few,17,TRBV7-3,TRBJ1-6,TRBD1,TGTGCCAGCAGCTCACAGGGGCCCGGGCTACCGAATTCACCCCTCCACTTT,CASSSQGPGLPNSPLHF
-,16,TRBV5-4,TRBJ1-4,-,TGTGCCAGCAGCTTTAGTCGTGGGGCGAATGCAGAAAAACTGTTTTTT,CASSFSRGANAEKLFF
-,14,TRBV7-2,TRBJ2-7,-,TGTGCCAGCAGCCCCCCCCGGGGAAACTACGAGCAGTACTTC,CASSPPRGNYEQYF
-,16,TRBV7-6,TRBJ2-1,TRBD2,TGTGCCAGCAGCCACGGGACTAGCGTAACCTACAATGAGCAGTTCTTC,CASSHGTSVTYNEQFF
-,14,TRBV5-1,TRBJ1-3,-,TGCGCCAGCAGCTATGAGCTCTCTGGAAACACCATATATTTT,CASSYELSGNTIYF
-,15,TRBV21-1,TRBJ2-1,-,TGTGCCAGCAGCAGCACCATGGACAGGGACAATGAGCAGTTCTTC,CASSSTMDRDNEQFF
once,13,TRBV7-3,TRBJ2-2,-,TGTGCCAGCAGCCCGGCGAACACCGGGGAGCTGTTTTTT,CASSPANTGELFF
-,15,TRBV6-2/TRBV6-3,TRBJ2-7,TRBD2,TGTGCCAGCAGCAAGGGAGGTGCGGGAGACCACGAGCAGTACTTC,CASSKGGAGDHEQYF
-,16,TRBV6-1,TRBJ2-7,TRBD1,TGTGCCAGCAGTGAGTGGGGGGGGACAGGGATCTACGAGCAGTACTTC,CASSEWGGTGIYEQYF
-,18,TRBV3-1/TRBV3-2,TRBJ1-2,-,TGTGCCAGCAGCCACTACCCCGGTATGGCAGGGCCTAACTATGGCTACACCTTC,CASSHYPGMAGPNYGYTF
-,15,TRBV18,TRBJ1-5,-,TGTGCCAGCTCACCGACAAGCAATAGCAATCAGCCCCAGCATTTT,CASSPTSNSNQPQHF
-,15,TRBV2,TRBJ1-6,-,TGTGCCAGCAGCAAGAACTGGGCTGGGAATTCACCCCTCCACTTT,CASSKNWAGNSPLHF
-,15,TRBV5-4,TRBJ2-7,-,TGTGCCAGCAGCTTGCGTGCAGACACTTCCTACGAGCAGTACTTC,CASSLRADTSYEQYF
-,15,TRBV7-3,TRBJ1-2,TRBD1,TGTGCCAGCAGCCGGACAGGAGGCGACGTAGGGGGCTACACCTTC,CASSRTGGDVGGYTF
-,17,TRBV4-1,TRBJ1-5,TRBD1,TGCGCCAGCAGCCACGAACAGGGGGGGTATAGCAATCAGCCCCAGCATTTT,CASSHEQGGYSNQPQHF
-,15,TRBV7-3,TRBJ1-1,-,TGTGCCAGCAGCTTAGGATCGGTACAGGGCGCTGAAGCTTTCTTT,CASSLGSVQGAEAFF
-,19,TRBV21-1,TRBJ1-5,-,TGTGCCAGCAGCACCCCCGGGACAGGGGCTGTATATAGCAATCAGCCCCAGCATTTT,CASSTPGTGAVYSNQPQHF
-,14,TRBV3-1/TRBV3-2,TRBJ1-6,TRBD1,TGTGCCAGCAGCCTAGGGGGCAGGGATTCACCCCTCCACTTT,CASSLGGRDSPLHF
few,15,TRBV7-8,TRBJ1-3,TRBD1,TGTGCCAGCAGCCCGGAACAGGGGGCTGGAAACACCATATATTTT,CASSPEQGAGNTIYF
few,14,TRBV12-2,TRBJ1-1,-,TGTGCAAGTAAGTGCGGACAGGGAGAAACTGAAGCTTTCTTT,CASKCGQGETEAFF
-,14,TRBV2,TRBJ1-3,-,TGTGCCAGCAGTGAGGAGGGAACTGGAAACACCATATATTTT,CASSEEGTGNTIYF